A selection of T cell receptor beta chains follows, all from one sample in a study of T-cell memory formation after mild COVID-19. One entry per CDR3 protein, called by TCRdb with MiXCR from the 5' RACE reads. The sample includes some 48,000 distinct CDR3 sequences, around 25% seen only once; the top ten take around 45%. The sequencing sample was made of PBMCs or a T cell subset sorted from them (not recorded which). The receptors were sampled from a man aged 18 to 29 who had mild COVID-19 (a few samples of this study predate the infection). Cell type and time point are not known. The conserved cysteine and the conserved F or W are not part of the CDR3 here. Fields, in order: CDR3 protein, D gene, V gene. D genes are given only for firm matches.

ASSPDPGGPTTDTQY TRBD1 TRBV27
ASSYFAGYEQY - TRBV6-5
SGSLAGDYNEQF TRBD2 TRBV20-1
SADTGDSYEQY - TRBV20-1
SADPTGLGKSQY - TRBV20-1
ASSPFGGAGNEAF - TRBV9
ASSLGPRGRGQPQH TRBD1 TRBV7-2
ASSPRVQLYNEQF - TRBV6-5
ASSNRGRTGELF TRBD1 TRBV12-3/TRBV12-4
ASSFLLGEDTEAF - TRBV12-3/TRBV12-4
SARDSRAKNIQY - TRBV20-1